The T cell receptor (beta chain) under discussion was sequenced for a study of CD8+ T cells in alopecia areata. Findings of the study overall: Scalp clonality dropped significantly under tofacitinib, as did expanded CD8+ top-100 clones. Many of the expanded lesional clones endured in scalp and blood while on tofacitinib.

The CDR3 has 13 residues. Germline CDR1 and CDR2: GTSNPN and SVGIG (reference sequence). The V segment lost 2 bases and the J segment 2 bases; nucleotides outside the gene matches: 2. Note on this clone: Its antigen is unknown.

Following RNA extraction, reverse transcription yielded cDNA that acted as the sequencing template. Clones were sequenced by immunoSEQ multiplex PCR, and TCRdb holds only the in-frame ones, with some missing. The profile covers about 290,000 clones, with roughly 60% appearing a single time and approximately 1.8% taken by the ten largest. Sample treatment: oral pan-JAK inhibitor, 5-10 mg twice daily. It was from alopecia areata patients that lesional scalp punch biopsies and peripheral blood were collected. Here the sequenced sample was CD4+ T cells sorted from blood, taken at week 24, from a patient treated with tofacitinib. This sequence was found in a human donor with alopecia areata. The chain recombines TRBV30 with TRBJ1-2; 7 nucleotides align to TRBD1. The CDR3 sequence is CAWSLQGNYGYTF. DNA for the CDR3: TGTGCCTGGAGTCTACAGGGGAACTATGGCTACACCTTC.